The 10 T cell receptor beta chains below come from one sample, sequenced in a study of T cells in Graves' hyperthyroidism and ophthalmopathy. RNA transcripts gave rise to amplified TCR beta CDR3 regions. In the first-round RT-PCR of the TCR CDR3, the HTBI primer set was used. TCRdb reprocessed the multiplex PCR reads with MiXCR, giving one entry per CDR3 protein. Counted here are 350,000 to 450,000 distinct CDR3 sequences, about 15% occurring once; the ten biggest clones make up approximately 11%. The sample comprised blood. The receptors derive from a woman aged 55-70 years with Graves' hyperthyroidism.

This clonotype appeared a few times. The chain has TRBV28 and TRBJ1-5, with 9 positions matching TRBD1. The V segment lost 5 bases and the J segment 6 bases; nucleotides outside the gene matches: 5. Germline-derived CDR1 and CDR2 are MDHEN and SYDVKM. CDR3 length: 14 residues. The CDR3 spells CASSRQGGSQPQHF. The CDR3 coding sequence is TGTGCCAGCAGTCGACAGGGGGGAAGTCAGCCCCAGCATTTT.

The sample holds many counts of this clonotype. This chain uses TRBV7-9 with TRBJ2-3; weak D call: TRBD2 (6 bases). Per the germline V gene, CDR1 is SEHNR and CDR2 is FQNEAQ (reference sequence). The CDR3 is 13 residues long. V shed 6 bases and J shed 2 bases, with 9 bases lying between them. In nucleotides, the CDR3 is TGTGCCAGCAGGGAGGGCTTCACAGATACGCAGTATTTT. It specifies CASREGFTDTQYF.

V gene TRBV4-1 combines with J gene TRBJ2-6; TRBD2 agrees at 8 bases. The V gene's germline CDR1 is MGHRA and CDR2 YSYEKL. The CDR3 runs to 17 residues. The ends lost 4 bases at V and 3 bases at J; junction bases unmatched: 8. The CDR3 reads CASSRAGVVLGANVLTF. For the CDR3, the DNA is TGCGCCAGCAGCCGAGCGGGAGTCGTTCTTGGGGCCAACGTCCTGACTTTC.

Many counts were recorded for this clonotype. This chain joins TRBV7-3 and TRBJ1-1; D is ambiguous. CDR1 is SGHTA, CDR2 FQGTGA, per germline. Trimming removed 6 bases at V and 4 bases at J, with 15 bases between. There are 14 residues in the CDR3. The CDR3 protein is CASSTGWERTEAFF. CDR3 DNA sequence: TGTGCCAGCAGTACCGGGTGGGAGCGCACTGAAGCTTTCTTT.

This clonotype appeared a single time. It is likely a read error, because the conserved phenylalanine at the end of the CDR3 is missing. The chain joins TRBV20-1 to TRBJ1-1, with unresolved D. CDR3 size: 11 residues. Germline lookup yields CDR1 DFQATT and CDR2 SNEGSKA (reference sequence). The CDR3 is CSARGGAEAFL. DNA of the CDR3: TGTAGTGCTCGCGGTGGGGCTGAAGCTTTCCTT.

The sample holds many counts of this clonotype. This chain links TRBV5-6 with TRBJ2-5; D perhaps matches TRBD1 (6 bases). CDR1 and CDR2 from the germline V gene are SGHDT and YYEEEE. This CDR3 comprises 14 residues. V lost 1 base, J lost 6 bases, and 13 bases lay in between. The CDR3 spells CASSLTNRAQTQYF. The DNA for the CDR3 is TGTGCCAGCAGCTTGACTAACAGGGCGCAGACCCAGTACTTC.

V gene TRBV5-1 combines with J gene TRBJ2-4; no clear D gene. This CDR3 is 15 amino acids long. The V and J ends lost 2 bases and 3 bases respectively, with 12 bases between them. Germline V gives CDR1 SGHRS, CDR2 YFSETQ. The CDR3 region is CASSFSVGGKNIQYF. DNA for the CDR3: TGCGCCAGCAGCTTTTCGGTGGGTGGCAAAAACATTCAGTACTTC.

This clonotype was counted many times. DNA of the CDR3: TGTGCCAGCAGTCACCCCGGGGTGAATGAGCAGTTCTTC. It is translated as CASSHPGVNEQFF. This sequence joins TRBV6-2 or TRBV6-3 and TRBJ2-1; tentative D call: TRBD2 (5 bases). This CDR3 contains 13 residues. The germline V and J ends were trimmed by 5 bases and 7 bases, with 12 bases remaining between them. The germline gives CDR1 MNHEY, CDR2 SVGEGT.

In the case of this clonotype: A much larger clonotype is one base distant, so this may be a read error. A read error is likely, as this CDR3 ends without the conserved phenylalanine or tryptophan. The V call is TRBV6-2 or TRBV6-3, the J call TRBJ1-2, with 7 bases that match TRBD1. V lost 6 bases and J lost 6; bases outside the gene matches: 13. Germline values: CDR1 MNHEY, CDR2 SVGEGT. The CDR3 is made up of 15 amino acids. In DNA form, the CDR3 reads TGTGCCAGCAGCTCATTCGGGGGAACAGGGGATGGCTACACCCTC. It translates to CASSSFGGTGDGYTL.

At least ten counts were recorded for this clonotype. The rearrangement joins TRBV7-3 to TRBJ2-1; 14 positions agree with TRBD2. Germline V gene lookup returns CDR1 SGHTA and CDR2 FQGTGA. Trimming removed 2 bases from V and 5 bases from J; junction bases left unmatched: 8. The CDR3 is made up of 18 amino acids. DNA for the CDR3: TGTGCCAGCAGCTTACAAGGGACTAGCGGGAGAGTAAACAATGAGCAGTTCTTC. Translated, it gives CASSLQGTSGRVNNEQFF.